The following is a TCR beta chain sequence with its context. The sample is drawn from a study of blood T cell repertoires in COVID-19. Across the study: The cDNA or gDNA used as material had been derived from T cells, B-cell-depleted T cells, or PBMCs.

Profiling relied on immunoSEQ multiplex PCR, and the TCRdb table lists in-frame clones only, not all of them. There are about 100,000 clones in the sample; 79% occur only once, and 15% to 20% lies in the top ten. V was pared by 3 bases and J by 3 bases, with 8 bases of the junction left unmatched. Germline loops: CDR1 MNHNY, CDR2 SVGAGI (reference sequence). The CDR3 runs 15 residues. The clonotype originates from a woman over 75 with active or convalescent COVID-19. The rearrangement links TRBV6-6 to TRBJ2-7, with 7 positions matching TRBD1. Sequencing used peripheral blood. The DNA of the CDR3 is TGTGCCAGCAGTTATTACCGGGACAGTAACTACGAGCAGTACTTC. It encodes CASSYYRDSNYEQYF.